This T cell receptor (beta chain) was profiled in a study of blood T cell repertoires in COVID-19. Study-level background: Collection of acute and convalescent COVID-19 samples took place in the United States, Italy and Spain. PBMCs, B-cell-depleted T cells, or T cells were the source of the cDNA or gDNA that made up the material.

A few counts support this clone. Other nucleotide sequences in the sample specify the same CDR3. The authors' processing: Reference gene primer amplification gave nucleated cell count estimates. Measured with immunoSEQ multiplex PCR; TCRdb has only the in-frame clones, and not every one. The D gene and trimming were derived from the DNA, and the V and J assignments and clone size from that table. The table includes some 200,000 clones, roughly four fifths detected once. The receptor comes from a woman aged 40 to 49 with acute or convalescent COVID-19. Sequencing was done on a sample of peripheral blood.

The CDR3: CASSQQGSNQPQHF. CDR3 nucleotides: TGTGCCAGCAGTCAACAGGGTAGCAATCAGCCCCAGCATTTT. This chain joins TRBV27 and TRBJ1-5; possibly TRBD1 for D (6 bases). CDR3 length: 14 amino acids. Germline V gene sequence: CDR1 MNHEY, CDR2 SMNVEV (reference sequence). Trimming left V 5 bases short and J 0 bases short, with 8 bases between.